This T cell receptor beta chain was observed in a study of T-cell memory formation after mild COVID-19. Looking at the study overall: Clusters of TCRs were largely donor specific. Study outcomes and limitations: Proof of SARS-CoV-2 specificity was absent for the second-wave clones that crested on day 37. A balance of CD4 and CD8 characterized clones contracting day 15 to 85, whereas later expanders leaned CD4+. Cross-reactive memory apparently joined, as some responding clones appeared in pre-infection memory.

The CDR3 contains 15 residues. The V gene end was trimmed by 0 bases and the J gene end by 6 bases; junction bases not matched to a gene: 5. Germline V CDR1 and CDR2: DFQATT, SNEGSKA (reference sequence). TCRdb re-derived calls from the 5' RACE reads in MiXCR, one entry per CDR3 protein. The data show under 300,000 distinct CDR3 sequences, with around 8% seen just once and under 25% held by the top ten. About this clonotype itself: Its antigen is not identified.

This sequence was found in a young man who had mild COVID-19 (a few samples of this study predate the infection). Cell type and time point are not known. Sequencing was performed on PBMCs or a T cell subset sorted from them (not recorded which). This rearrangement joins TRBV20-1 to TRBJ1-4, with 9 nucleotides matching TRBD1. CDR3 protein: CSARDVTGGYEKLFF. In nucleotides, the CDR3 is TGCAGTGCTAGAGATGTAACAGGGGGCTATGAAAAACTGTTTTTT.